The rows below give T cell receptor beta chains drawn from one sample of a study of vaccination effects on CD4 cells after COVID-19. These TCRs' antigens remain unknown. Sequencing was performed with immunoSEQ multiplex PCR; in TCRdb, only in-frame clones are kept and a portion is missing. The sample records 40,000 to 45,000 clones, over 60% being singletons. This specimen consisted of CD4+ T cells from PBMCs cultured without peptide, obtained after COVID-19 vaccination. All receptors come from a human donor who had a prior SARS-CoV-2 infection. CDR3s include the opening cysteine and the closing phenylalanine or tryptophan. A D gene is named only where the DNA matches it firmly. Some rows mark clone size as missing; the rest say once, few, many or name a class of expanded clone.

D gene,CDR3 length,clone size,V gene,J gene,CDR3 DNA,CDR3 protein
NA,13,NA,TRBV9,TRBJ2-4,TGTGCCAGCAGCGTCGCCGGAGGGAACATTCAGTACTTC,CASSVAGGNIQYF
NA,17,NA,TRBV6-4,TRBJ1-4,TGTGCCAGCAGTCACCTTCGTAGACAGGCCCTTAATGAAAAACTGTTTTTT,CASSHLRRQALNEKLFF
NA,13,few,TRBV7-9,TRBJ2-3,TGTGCCAGCAACTTCGGAGGTTGGGATACGCAGTATTTT,CASNFGGWDTQYF
NA,13,NA,TRBV7-9,TRBJ1-5,TGTGCCAGCAGCTTAATGGGGAGTCAGCCCCAGCATTTT,CASSLMGSQPQHF
NA,15,NA,TRBV6-2/TRBV6-3,TRBJ1-2,TGTGCCAGCAGTCTACAGGGAGGCCTCAACTATGGCTACACCTTC,CASSLQGGLNYGYTF
NA,16,NA,TRBV7-9,TRBJ1-5,TGTGCCAGCAGCCCAAGGCTGGGTTATAGCAATCAGCCCCAGCATTTT,CASSPRLGYSNQPQHF
NA,13,NA,TRBV5-1,TRBJ2-7,TGCGCCAGCAGCCAGCCGCCGGGCTACGAGCAGTACTTC,CASSQPPGYEQYF
NA,14,NA,TRBV3-1/TRBV3-2,TRBJ2-7,TGTGCCAGCAGCCAAGATCCCAGGGGCTACGAGCAGTACTTC,CASSQDPRGYEQYF
NA,14,NA,TRBV7-9,TRBJ1-2,TGTGCCAGCAGCCCCCGAGGGGGGGACTATGGCTACACCTTC,CASSPRGGDYGYTF
TRBD1,13,NA,TRBV10-3,TRBJ1-2,TGTGCCATCAGACCCGACAGGGTTGGTGGCTACACCTTC,CAIRPDRVGGYTF
TRBD2,13,NA,TRBV7-3,TRBJ2-5,TGTGCCAGCAGCTTATCGCGGGAGGGGGCCCAGTACTTC,CASSLSREGAQYF
NA,12,NA,TRBV11-3,TRBJ2-7,TGTGCCAGCAGCTTAGAGCCTTACGAGCAGTACTTC,CASSLEPYEQYF
TRBD1,14,few,TRBV3-1/TRBV3-2,TRBJ1-2,TGTGCCAGCAGCCATACAGGGGAAAACTATGGCTACACCTTC,CASSHTGENYGYTF
TRBD1,15,NA,TRBV19,TRBJ1-6,TGTGCCAGCTCTCTGGCGGGACAGGGGAATTCACCCCTCCACTTT,CASSLAGQGNSPLHF
TRBD2,12,NA,TRBV19,TRBJ2-3,TGTGCCAGTAGTAACGGACTAGGAACGCAGTATTTT,CASSNGLGTQYF
TRBD2,18,once,TRBV15,TRBJ2-1,TGTGCCACCAGCAGAGCATTAGGGACTAGCGGGGCGGGAAATGAGCAGTTCTTC,CATSRALGTSGAGNEQFF
NA,13,NA,TRBV29-1,TRBJ2-3,TGCAGCGCGTCGATAGGGGTATTAGATACGCAGTATTTT,CSASIGVLDTQYF
TRBD2,14,NA,TRBV7-2,TRBJ2-1,TGTGCCAGCAGCTTTCATGACCTAGCGGGGGGTCTGTTCTTC,CASSFHDLAGGLFF
NA,15,NA,TRBV7-2,TRBJ1-6,TGTGCCAGCAGCTTAGTAGGGACGGAGAATTCACCCCTCCACTTT,CASSLVGTENSPLHF
TRBD2,16,NA,TRBV4-2,TRBJ2-1,TGTGCCAGCAGCCAAGGACTAGCGGGAGATTCAATTGAGCAGTTCTTC,CASSQGLAGDSIEQFF
NA,14,NA,TRBV6-5,TRBJ1-2,TGTGCCAGCACCGCCGGGGGAGTGTACTATGGCTACACCTTC,CASTAGGVYYGYTF
NA,13,NA,TRBV27,TRBJ1-2,TGTGCCAGCAGTAAACACGTTAACTATGGCTACACCTTC,CASSKHVNYGYTF
NA,14,NA,TRBV7-2,TRBJ2-5,TGTGCCAGCAGCATCCTACGACAGGAAGAGACCCAGTACTTC,CASSILRQEETQYF
NA,13,few,TRBV13,TRBJ1-3,TGTGCCAGCACGGGAGGGGTAGGAAACACCATATATTTT,CASTGGVGNTIYF
TRBD1,14,NA,TRBV6-1,TRBJ2-5,TGTGCCAGCAGTGAAAACAGGGGGAGAGAGACCCAGTACTTC,CASSENRGRETQYF
NA,14,NA,TRBV19,TRBJ1-1,TGTGCCAGTAGTATAATGCCCAGGGAGACTGAAGCTTTCTTT,CASSIMPRETEAFF
TRBD1,13,NA,TRBV11-1,TRBJ2-3,TGTGCCAGCAGCTGGGACAGCGCAGATACGCAGTATTTT,CASSWDSADTQYF
NA,15,NA,TRBV5-4,TRBJ1-2,TGTGCCAGCAGCTCCCCGACAGGATCCAACTATGGCTACACCTTC,CASSSPTGSNYGYTF
NA,13,NA,TRBV19,TRBJ1-2,TGTGCCAGTAGTATACAGGGGAACTATGGCTACACCTTC,CASSIQGNYGYTF
NA,17,NA,TRBV6-1,TRBJ1-3,TGTGCCAGCAGTGAATCGTTCGTTCCGATCTCTGGAAACACCATATATTTT,CASSESFVPISGNTIYF
NA,15,NA,TRBV5-1,TRBJ2-5,TGCGCCAGCAGCTTGGGAAATACAGGGAGTGCGTCCCAGTACTTC,CASSLGNTGSASQYF
TRBD1,15,few,TRBV27,TRBJ1-2,TGTGCCAGCAGTTTATGGGACAGGACGAACTATGGCTACACCTTC,CASSLWDRTNYGYTF
NA,13,few,TRBV4-3,TRBJ1-1,TGCGCCAGCAGCCAAGGAACGAACACTGAAGCTTTCTTT,CASSQGTNTEAFF
NA,14,NA,TRBV14,TRBJ2-5,TGTGCCAGCAGCCCAGGGGGGCTAGAAGAGACCCAGTACTTC,CASSPGGLEETQYF
NA,15,NA,TRBV19,TRBJ2-1,TGTGCCAGTAGTCCGGGTCTTGTGGGTAACAATGAGCAGTTCTTC,CASSPGLVGNNEQFF
NA,14,NA,TRBV6-5,TRBJ1-2,TGTGCCAGCAGCCCCAGGGGAGCAAGTCATGGCTACACCTTC,CASSPRGASHGYTF
TRBD2,15,NA,TRBV7-2,TRBJ2-7,TGTGCCAGCAGCTTATACGGGAGGAGTGCCTACGAGCAGTACTTC,CASSLYGRSAYEQYF
NA,12,NA,TRBV2,TRBJ1-4,TGTGCCAGCAGCGGGGAGGATGAAAAACTGTTTTTT,CASSGEDEKLFF
NA,13,few,TRBV6-2/TRBV6-3,TRBJ2-1,TGTGCCAGCAGTTACAAGGCTTACAATGAGCAGTTCTTC,CASSYKAYNEQFF
NA,14,NA,TRBV6-5,TRBJ1-4,TGTGCCAGCAGTTTTCAACAGGGTAATGAAAAACTGTTTTTT,CASSFQQGNEKLFF
TRBD2,18,NA,TRBV4-2,TRBJ2-5,TGTGCCAGCAGCCAAGATTGGACTAGCGGGGGGTTTGAAGAGACCCAGTACTTC,CASSQDWTSGGFEETQYF
NA,14,NA,TRBV6-5,TRBJ1-2,TGTGCCAGCAACCCGGGGGTCGGAAACTATGGCTACACCTTC,CASNPGVGNYGYTF